This entry lists 28 T cell receptor beta chains sequenced from one sample in a study of blood T cell repertoires in COVID-19. This table comes from immunoSEQ multiplex PCR, and its TCRdb copy is limited to in-frame clones, with some not included. The sample holds some 320,000 clones, over 85% seen once. Material for sequencing was PBMCs or T cells enriched from blood (not recorded which). Receptors originate from a woman aged 45-65 years who had been exposed to COVID-19.

The gene calls are TRBV28 and TRBJ1-2; 8 bases match TRBD1. The junction had 9 bases not matched to a gene; V was cut back by 5 bases and J by 7 bases. Germline assignment: CDR1 MDHEN and CDR2 SYDVKM. The CDR3 consists of 14 residues. In nucleotides, the CDR3 is TGTGCCAGCAGTATCCCAGGGGGCAGTAGTGGCTACACCTTC. Its translation: CASSIPGGSSGYTF.

J is TRBJ2-6 and V is TRBV12-3 or TRBV12-4; D uncertain. CDR3 length: 13 amino acids. V was cut by 7 bases and J by 0 bases, with 4 bases left in between. CDR3: CASMSSGANVLTF. CDR3 sequence (DNA): TGTGCCAGCATGAGCTCTGGGGCCAACGTCCTGACTTTC.

The rearrangement links TRBV7-9 to TRBJ1-2, with 7 bases that match TRBD1. J gave up 8 bases and V 3 bases, and 6 bases lay outside the gene matches. CDR3 length equals 13 residues. In germline, CDR1 is SEHNR, CDR2 FQNEAQ (reference sequence). CDR3 region: CASSFTGAAGYTF. As DNA, the CDR3 is TGTGCCAGCAGCTTTACAGGGGCTGCGGGCTACACCTTC.

The chain employs TRBV27 and TRBJ2-5, with D perhaps TRBD1 (6 bases). This CDR3 has 16 residues. V was cut by 8 bases and J by 3 bases, with 22 bases left in between. Germline CDR1 reads MNHEY; CDR2 reads SMNVEV (reference sequence). CDR3 region: CASGSIESGQKETQYF. In nucleotides, the CDR3 is TGTGCCAGCGGATCTATCGAGTCCGGACAGAAAGAGACCCAGTACTTC.

The count of this clone is one. J is TRBJ2-7 and V is TRBV19; perhaps TRBD1 as D (6 bases). The CDR3 loop spans 13 amino acids. The V end lost 5 bases, the J end lost 6 bases, and 14 bases lay between the germline ends. Per germline, CDR1 LNHDA and CDR2 SQIVND (reference sequence). Written as DNA, the CDR3 is TGTGCCAGTAGTTTCGGCAGGGGCTCCGAGCAGTACTTC. Its protein is CASSFGRGSEQYF.

The chain joins TRBV4-2 to TRBJ1-4; TRBD1 matches 7 bases. V shed 0 bases and J 0 bases; nucleotides not matched to a gene: 13. From germline, CDR1 is LGHNA and CDR2 YNFKEQ. There are 20 residues in the CDR3. CDR3 DNA sequence: TGTGCCAGCAGCCAAGAAGGTCCAGGGGGTGCGACCTCAACTAATGAAAAACTGTTTTTT. Translated, it gives CASSQEGPGGATSTNEKLFF.

This chain joins TRBV11-1 and TRBJ1-1, with 7 bases aligning to TRBD1. With 5 bases clipped from V and 6 bases from J, the junction kept 6 bases outside the gene matches. There are 13 residues in the CDR3. Germline loops: CDR1 SGHAT, CDR2 FQDESV (reference sequence). CDR3 region: CASSQNRGPEAFF. CDR3 coding DNA: TGTGCCAGCAGCCAAAACAGGGGACCTGAAGCTTTCTTT.

This clone was observed once. The V gene is TRBV27, the J gene TRBJ2-6; D is unclear. Germline lookup yields CDR1 MNHEY and CDR2 SMNVEV (reference sequence). The CDR3 contains 15 residues. V lost 5 bases and J 2 bases, leaving 10 bases between the germline ends. CDR3 amino acids: CASSLPFPGANVLTF. As DNA, the CDR3 is TGTGCCAGCAGTCTACCCTTCCCTGGGGCCAACGTCCTGACTTTC. Full variable domain (rest looked up from reference TRBV27 and TRBJ2-6): EAQVTQNPRYLITVTGKKLTVTCSQNMNHEYMSWYRQDPGLGLRQIYYSMNVEVTDKGDVPEGYKVSRKEKRNFPLILESPSPNQTSLYFCASSLPFPGANVLTFGAGSRLTVL.

V and J are TRBV3-1 (or the pseudogene TRBV3-2) and TRBJ1-4; perhaps TRBD1 as D (6 bases). V was shortened by 1 base and J by 5 bases, with 11 bases between the two germline ends. The CDR3 spans 15 residues. CDR1 is LGHDT and CDR2 is YNNKEL in the germline V gene (reference sequence). DNA for the CDR3: TGTGCCAGCAGCCAAGGGGACACCCGAAATGAAAAACTGTTTTTT. It encodes CASSQGDTRNEKLFF.

This rearrangement joins TRBV7-9 to TRBJ2-2; perhaps TRBD1 as D (5 bases). The germline V gene has CDR1 SEHNR and CDR2 FQNEAQ (reference sequence). V was trimmed by 3 bases and J by 4 bases, leaving 12 bases between them. The CDR3 is 15 residues long. CDR3 protein: CASSFGTGVTGELFF. DNA of the CDR3: TGTGCCAGCAGCTTCGGCACAGGAGTCACCGGGGAGCTGTTTTTT.

The chain carries TRBV7-9 and TRBJ1-1; D is undetermined. The V gene's germline CDR1 is SEHNR and CDR2 FQNEAQ (reference sequence). The length of the CDR3 is 15 residues. The V gene lost 4 bases and the J gene lost 1 base, with 13 bases spanning the gap. CDR3 sequence (DNA): TGTGCCAGCAGCTCAAAAGAAACGGGGAACACTGAAGCTTTCTTT. It encodes CASSSKETGNTEAFF.

The chain uses TRBV4-1 and TRBJ1-3; D is perhaps TRBD1 (5 bases). V was shortened by 1 base and J by 0 bases, with 10 bases between the two germline ends. The germline V gene encodes CDR1 MGHRA and CDR2 YSYEKL. This CDR3 spans 16 amino acids. The CDR3 protein is CASSQVGHGSGNTIYF. Here the CDR3 DNA reads TGCGCCAGCAGCCAAGTCGGACACGGCTCTGGAAACACCATATATTTT.

The chain links TRBV28 to TRBJ2-7, with D tentatively TRBD1 (5 bases). CDR1 and CDR2 from the germline V gene are MDHEN and SYDVKM. This CDR3 has 13 amino acids. The V gene lost 6 bases and the J gene lost 9 bases, with 18 bases spanning the gap. CDR3 in amino acids: CASSKPAQGVQYF. CDR3 DNA sequence: TGTGCCAGCAGCAAACCAGCTCAGGGTGTGCAGTACTTC.

This chain links TRBV19 with TRBJ1-2; 8 nucleotides agree with TRBD1. The CDR3 contains 15 residues. Germline CDR1 and CDR2: LNHDA and SQIVND (reference sequence). V lost 3 bases to trimming and J lost 4 bases; unmatched junction nucleotides: 7. The CDR3 sequence is CASSIGQGATYGYTF. In DNA form, the CDR3 reads TGTGCCAGTAGTATCGGGCAGGGGGCGACCTATGGCTACACCTTC.

The gene calls are TRBV30 and TRBJ1-2; D is unresolved. The length of the CDR3 is 11 residues. Germline assignment: CDR1 GTSNPN and CDR2 SVGIG (reference sequence). The V end lost 0 bases, the J end lost 5 bases, and 4 bases lay between the germline ends. Here the CDR3 reads CAWSVTYGYTF. In nucleotides, the CDR3 is TGTGCCTGGAGTGTCACTTATGGCTACACCTTC.

The chain has TRBV23-1 and TRBJ1-2; tentative D call: TRBD1 (6 bases). TRBV23-1 is reported as an ORF; its role is uncertain. V was pared by 2 bases and J by 4 bases, with 14 bases between. The CDR3 is 15 residues long. CDR3 DNA: TGCGCCAGCAGTCAAGGGCCGTACAGGGCCTATGGCTACACCTTC. This sequence encodes CASSQGPYRAYGYTF.

This rearrangement joins TRBV6-1 to TRBJ2-1; 8 positions agree with TRBD2. The germline V gene encodes CDR1 MNHNS and CDR2 SASEGT. The CDR3 is 16 residues long. V shed 0 bases and J 3 bases; nucleotides not matched to a gene: 4. The CDR3 loop is CASSEAAGGSYNEQFF. As DNA, the CDR3 is TGTGCCAGCAGTGAAGCGGCGGGGGGCAGCTACAATGAGCAGTTCTTC.

CDR3 nucleotide sequence: TGTGCCTGGAGTACTGCTTCAGGGTATGAGCAGTTCTTC. It encodes CAWSTASGYEQFF. This chain links TRBV30 with TRBJ2-1, with TRBD1 as a possible D gene (5 bases). V dropped 2 bases and J dropped 8 bases, with 13 bases sitting between them. Germline CDR1 and CDR2: GTSNPN and SVGIG (reference sequence). This CDR3 has 13 amino acids.

The chain recombines TRBV18 with TRBJ1-1, with 8 bases identical to TRBD1. Germline CDR1 is KGHSH and CDR2 is LQKENI. The CDR3 is 17 residues long. V was pared by 2 bases and J by 0 bases, with 8 bases of the junction left unmatched. The DNA for the CDR3 is TGTGCCAGCTCACCAGCTACAGGACAGGGTTTGAACACTGAAGCTTTCTTT. This gives the protein CASSPATGQGLNTEAFF.

V is TRBV7-9 and J is TRBJ2-3; a possible D gene is TRBD1 (6 bases). Germline V gene data show CDR1 as SEHNR and CDR2 as FQNEAQ (reference sequence). V was pared by 3 bases and J by 10 bases, with 11 bases between. There are 12 residues in the CDR3. The CDR3 coding sequence is TGTGCCAGCAGCTTGCAGGGGTCTTCGCAGTATTTT. Its translation is CASSLQGSSQYF.

This chain joins TRBV10-2 and TRBJ1-6; 9 bases map to TRBD1. This CDR3 contains 18 residues. V shed 0 bases, J shed 12 bases, and the junction held 15 bases outside the gene matches. Germline V gene lookup returns CDR1 WSHSY and CDR2 SAAADI. DNA of the CDR3: TGCGCCAGCAGTGAGTCGGTTGGGCCGGACAGGGGTGTGATACCCCTCCACTTT. This sequence encodes CASSESVGPDRGVIPLHF.

The chain employs TRBV28 and TRBJ2-7, with D perhaps TRBD2 (5 bases). Trimming left V 2 bases short and J 0 bases short, with 8 bases between. The CDR3 consists of 14 residues. The V gene's germline CDR1 is MDHEN and CDR2 SYDVKM. The DNA for the CDR3 is TGTGCCAGCAGTTTAGAGGGCAGCTCCTACGAGCAGTACTTC. This sequence encodes CASSLEGSSYEQYF.

The chain couples TRBV7-2 to TRBJ1-2; possibly TRBD1 for D (5 bases). Per germline, CDR1 SGHTA and CDR2 FQGNSA. The CDR3 runs 14 residues. Trimming stripped 5 bases from V and 6 bases from J, with 16 bases between. CDR3 in DNA: TGTGCCAGCAGCCCGGGGGGTCTGAAGGATGGCTACACCTTC. Protein sequence: CASSPGGLKDGYTF. The full variable domain, its missing parts supplied by reference TRBV7-2 and TRBJ1-2, is GAGVSQSPSNKVTEKGKDVELRCDPISGHTALYWYRQSLGQGLEFLIYFQGNSAPDKSGLPSDRFSAERTGGSVSTLTIQRTQQEDSAVYLCASSPGGLKDGYTFGSGTRLTVV.

V is TRBV6-1 and J is TRBJ1-5; D perhaps matches TRBD1 (6 bases). The CDR3 consists of 15 residues. CDR1 MNHNS and CDR2 SASEGT come from the germline V gene. V lost 2 bases and J 6 bases, leaving 14 bases between the germline ends. The CDR3 here is CASSERGLATQPQHF. CDR3 nucleotides: TGTGCCAGCAGTGAAAGGGGGTTGGCCACTCAGCCCCAGCATTTT.

The J gene is TRBJ1-2, the V gene TRBV14, with D perhaps matching TRBD1 (5 bases). Germline V gene lookup returns CDR1 SGHDN and CDR2 FVKESK. The CDR3 runs 12 residues. The ends were cut back, 3 bases at V and 4 bases at J, with 6 bases in the middle. The CDR3 DNA reads TGTGCCAGCAGCCACGACAGCTATGGCTACACCTTC. It is translated as CASSHDSYGYTF.

The gene calls are TRBV28 and TRBJ2-7, with D uncertain. The V gene lost 1 base and the J gene lost 3 bases, with 4 bases spanning the gap. CDR1 and CDR2 (germline): MDHEN, SYDVKM. This CDR3 comprises 12 residues. In nucleotides, the CDR3 is TGTGCCAGCAGTTTATTAGACTACGAGCAGTACTTC. Its translation: CASSLLDYEQYF. Using reference TRBV28 and TRBJ2-7 for the parts outside the CDR3, the full variable domain is DVKVTQSSRYLVKRTGEKVFLECVQDMDHENMFWYRQDPGLGLRLIYFSYDVKMKEKGDIPEGYSVSREKKERFSLILESASTNQTSMYLCASSLLDYEQYFGPGTRLTVT.

This clone showed up just a few times. At one of its ends the junction is not consistent with the germline gene, which may arise from a read error. The chain combines TRBV4-1 with TRBJ2-7, with 8 bases lining up with TRBD2. The CDR3 has 15 residues. The V gene's germline CDR1 is MGHRA and CDR2 YSYEKL. CDR3 residues: CASGQERGRTYEQYF. DNA of the CDR3: TGCGCCAGCGGCCAAGAGCGGGGGAGAACCTACGAGCAGTACTTC.

A few counts support this clone. This rearrangement joins TRBV6-1 to TRBJ1-1; D is ambiguous. Trimming stripped 2 bases from V and 3 bases from J, with 4 bases between. CDR3 size: 12 residues. In germline, CDR1 is MNHNS, CDR2 SASEGT. The CDR3 coding sequence is TGTGCCAGCAGTGAACACTACACTGAAGCTTTCTTT. Translation gives CASSEHYTEAFF.